This T cell receptor beta chain emerged from a study of cytomegalovirus exposure and HLA in healthy donors. The CDR3 spans 16 residues. Germline CDR1 is MDHEN and CDR2 is SYDVKM. The V end lost 6 bases, the J end lost 1 base, and 18 bases lay between the germline ends. PCR amplification relied on 60 Vbeta primers (plus 13 Jbeta primers). Measured with immunoSEQ multiplex PCR; TCRdb has only the in-frame clones, and not every one. In the table there are over 150,000 clones, around 80% of which are singletons. This clonotype was sampled from a woman in her forties or fifties in good health and CMV-seropositive. The chain links TRBV28 to TRBJ1-1; possible D gene TRBD1, 6 bases. Sequenced: PBMCs. As DNA, the CDR3 is TGTGCCAGCAGACACACCCGGTGGACAGCGAACACTGAAGCTTTCTTT. This translates into CASRHTRWTANTEAFF.